This T cell receptor (beta chain) was identified during a study of Graves' ophthalmopathy and Graves' hyperthyroidism. A single count supports this clonotype. V was shortened by 5 bases and J by 3 bases, with 11 bases between the two germline ends. The CDR3 sequence is 13 residues long. What supplied the PBMCs was 10 ml of fresh peripheral blood. The TCR beta CDR3 regions underwent amplification from RNA transcripts. HTBI primers served in a first-round RT-PCR, which a second-round multiplex PCR followed. TCRdb independently ran MiXCR on the multiplex PCR reads; one entry per CDR3 protein. The repertoire holds about 620,000 distinct CDR3 sequences, with approximately 21% as singletons.

The receptor was isolated from a woman aged 18 to 35 with stable Graves' hyperthyroidism. Some clones in this sample may be carry-over from other donors' samples. V gene TRBV12-3 or TRBV12-4 combines with J gene TRBJ2-7; D is unclear. Source material: peripheral blood. The CDR3 protein is CASSPSLHYEQYF. Written as DNA, the CDR3 is TGTGCCAGCAGTCCCTCCTTACACTACGAGCAGTACTTC.